This TCR beta chain stems from a study of B cell selection in AIRE deficiency. The regulatory T cell sort gate was CD4+CD25hiCD127low/negative. Between the trimmed V and J ends, which lost 7 bases and 3 bases, there was a span of 7 bases. Germline-derived CDR1 and CDR2 are DFQATT and SNEGSKA (reference sequence). The CDR3 runs to 11 residues. Assay: immunoSEQ multiplex PCR; the TCRdb copy retains only in-frame clones and omits some. The sample has about 22,000 clones, about 94% seen once; the top ten hold around 2%. This clonotype was sampled from a human donor with AIRE deficiency. The chain joins TRBV20-1 to TRBJ2-1; D not resolved. The source material was Tregs sorted from PBMCs. The CDR3 sequence is CSVGGYNEQFF. CDR3 bases: TGCAGTGTTGGTGGCTACAATGAGCAGTTCTTC.